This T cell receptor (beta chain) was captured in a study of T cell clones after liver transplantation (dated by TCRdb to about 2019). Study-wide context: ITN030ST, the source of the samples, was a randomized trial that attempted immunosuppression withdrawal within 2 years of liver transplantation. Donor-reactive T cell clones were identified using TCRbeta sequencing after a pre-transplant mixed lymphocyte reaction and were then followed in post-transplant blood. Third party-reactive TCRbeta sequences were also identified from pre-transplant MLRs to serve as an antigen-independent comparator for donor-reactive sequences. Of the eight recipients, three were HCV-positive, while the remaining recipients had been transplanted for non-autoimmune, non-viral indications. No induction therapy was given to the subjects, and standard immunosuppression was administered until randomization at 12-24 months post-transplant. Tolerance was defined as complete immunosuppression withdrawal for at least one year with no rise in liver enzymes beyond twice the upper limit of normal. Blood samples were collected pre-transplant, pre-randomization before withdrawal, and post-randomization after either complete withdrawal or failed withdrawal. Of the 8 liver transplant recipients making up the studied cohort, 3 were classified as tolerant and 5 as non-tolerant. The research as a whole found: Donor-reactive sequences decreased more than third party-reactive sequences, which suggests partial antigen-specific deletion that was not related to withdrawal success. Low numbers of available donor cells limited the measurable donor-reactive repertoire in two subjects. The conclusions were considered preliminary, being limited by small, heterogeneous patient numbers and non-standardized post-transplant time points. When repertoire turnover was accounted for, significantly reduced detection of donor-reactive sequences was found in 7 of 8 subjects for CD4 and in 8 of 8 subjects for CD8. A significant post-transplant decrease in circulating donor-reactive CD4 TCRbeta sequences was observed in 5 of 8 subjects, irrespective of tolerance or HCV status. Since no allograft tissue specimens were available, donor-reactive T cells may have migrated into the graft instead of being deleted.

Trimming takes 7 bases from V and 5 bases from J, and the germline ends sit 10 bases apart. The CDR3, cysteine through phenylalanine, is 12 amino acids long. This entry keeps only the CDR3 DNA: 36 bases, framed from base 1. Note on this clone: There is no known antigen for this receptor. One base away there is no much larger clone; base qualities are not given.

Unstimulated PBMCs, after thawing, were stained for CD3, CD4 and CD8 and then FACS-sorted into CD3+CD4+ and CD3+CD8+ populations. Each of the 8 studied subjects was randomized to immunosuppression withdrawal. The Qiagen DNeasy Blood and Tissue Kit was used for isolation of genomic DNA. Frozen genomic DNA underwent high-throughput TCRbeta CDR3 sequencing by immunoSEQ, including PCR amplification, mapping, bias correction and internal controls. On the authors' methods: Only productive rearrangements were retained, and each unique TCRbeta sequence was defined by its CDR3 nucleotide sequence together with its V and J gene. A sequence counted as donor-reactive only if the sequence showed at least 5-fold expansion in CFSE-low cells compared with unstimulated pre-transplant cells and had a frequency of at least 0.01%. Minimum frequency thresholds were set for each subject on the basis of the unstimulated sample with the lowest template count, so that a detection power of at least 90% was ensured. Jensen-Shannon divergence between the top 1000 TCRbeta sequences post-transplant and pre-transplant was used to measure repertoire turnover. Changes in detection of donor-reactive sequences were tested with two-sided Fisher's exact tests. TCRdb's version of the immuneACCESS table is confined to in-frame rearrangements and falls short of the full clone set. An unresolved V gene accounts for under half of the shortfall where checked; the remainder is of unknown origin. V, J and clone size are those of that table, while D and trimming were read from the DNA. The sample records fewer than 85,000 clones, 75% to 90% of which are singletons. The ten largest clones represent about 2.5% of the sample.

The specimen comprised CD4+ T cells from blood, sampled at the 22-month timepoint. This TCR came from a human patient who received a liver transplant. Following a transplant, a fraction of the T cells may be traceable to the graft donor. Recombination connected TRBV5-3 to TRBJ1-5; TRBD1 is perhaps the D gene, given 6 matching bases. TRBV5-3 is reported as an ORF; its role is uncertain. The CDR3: CARRDIHQPQHF. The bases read TGTGCCAGACGGGACATCCATCAGCCCCAGCATTTT.